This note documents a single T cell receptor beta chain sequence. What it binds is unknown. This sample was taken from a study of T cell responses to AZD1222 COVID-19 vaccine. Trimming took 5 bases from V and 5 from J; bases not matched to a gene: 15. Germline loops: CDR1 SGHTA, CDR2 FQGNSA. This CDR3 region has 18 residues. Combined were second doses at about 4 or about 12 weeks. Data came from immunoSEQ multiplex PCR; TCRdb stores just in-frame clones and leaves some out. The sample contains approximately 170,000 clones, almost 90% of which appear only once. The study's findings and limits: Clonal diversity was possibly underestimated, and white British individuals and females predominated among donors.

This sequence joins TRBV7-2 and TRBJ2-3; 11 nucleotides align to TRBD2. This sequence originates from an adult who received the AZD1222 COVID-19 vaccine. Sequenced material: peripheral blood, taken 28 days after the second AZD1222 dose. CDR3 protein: CASSATLRLAGGRDTQYF. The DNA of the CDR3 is TGTGCCAGCAGCGCTACCCTCCGGCTAGCGGGGGGCAGAGATACGCAGTATTTT.